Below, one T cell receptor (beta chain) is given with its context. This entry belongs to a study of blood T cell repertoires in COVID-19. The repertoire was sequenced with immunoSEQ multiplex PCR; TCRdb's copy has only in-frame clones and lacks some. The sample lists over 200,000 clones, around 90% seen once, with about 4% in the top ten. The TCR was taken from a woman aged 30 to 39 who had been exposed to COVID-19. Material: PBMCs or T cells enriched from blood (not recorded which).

CDR3 bases: TGTGCCAGCAGCTCCGGACTAGCGTGGGGAGAGACCCAGTACTTC. Translating gives CASSSGLAWGETQYF. The chain combines TRBV5-6 with TRBJ2-5; 9 nucleotides match TRBD2. The germline CDR1 and CDR2 sequences are SGHDT and YYEEEE. This CDR3 is 15 amino acids long. V lost 3 bases, J lost 4 bases, and 7 bases stayed unmatched.